This T cell receptor (beta chain) was captured by sequencing in a study of control samples from healthy donors and cancer patients. The CDR3 has 14 residues. Per the germline V gene, CDR1 is MNHNY and CDR2 is SVGAGI (reference sequence). The V and J ends lost 2 bases and 11 bases, in that order; junction bases with no gene match: 7. Only in-frame clones appear in the TCRdb table, and some are missing; sequencing was by immunoSEQ multiplex PCR. The sample lists about 140,000 clones; roughly 92% were seen once. The specimen was blood. This receptor was identified in a man aged 40-55 years in good health. V is TRBV6-6 and J is TRBJ1-1, with 11 bases aligning to TRBD1. The CDR3 loop is CASSYPDRGRSAFF. The CDR3, as DNA: TGTGCCAGCAGTTACCCGGACAGGGGGCGCTCGGCTTTCTTT.